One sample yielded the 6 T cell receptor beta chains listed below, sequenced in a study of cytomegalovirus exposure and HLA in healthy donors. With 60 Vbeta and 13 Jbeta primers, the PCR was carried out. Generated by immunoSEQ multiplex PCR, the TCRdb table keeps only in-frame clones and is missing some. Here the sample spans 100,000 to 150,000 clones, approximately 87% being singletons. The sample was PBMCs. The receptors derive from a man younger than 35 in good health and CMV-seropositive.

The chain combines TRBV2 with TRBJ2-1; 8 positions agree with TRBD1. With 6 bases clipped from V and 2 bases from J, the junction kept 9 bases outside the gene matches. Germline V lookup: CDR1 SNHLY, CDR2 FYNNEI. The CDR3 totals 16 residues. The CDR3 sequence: CASSPTGVDTYNEQFF. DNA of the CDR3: TGTGCCAGCAGCCCGACAGGGGTTGACACCTACAATGAGCAGTTCTTC.

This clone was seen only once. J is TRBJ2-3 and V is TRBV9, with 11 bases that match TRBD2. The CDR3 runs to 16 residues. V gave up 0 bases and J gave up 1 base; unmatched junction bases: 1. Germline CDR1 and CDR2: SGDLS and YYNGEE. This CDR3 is CASSVGSGGGTDTQYF. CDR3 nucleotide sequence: TGTGCCAGCAGCGTAGGTAGCGGGGGGGGCACAGATACGCAGTATTTT.

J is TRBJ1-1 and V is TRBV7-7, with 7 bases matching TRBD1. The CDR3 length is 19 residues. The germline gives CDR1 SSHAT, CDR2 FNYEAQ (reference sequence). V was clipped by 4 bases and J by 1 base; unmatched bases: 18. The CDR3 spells CASSYGKIGTELANTEAFF. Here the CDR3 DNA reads TGTGCCAGCAGCTATGGAAAGATCGGGACAGAGCTAGCGAACACTGAAGCTTTCTTT.

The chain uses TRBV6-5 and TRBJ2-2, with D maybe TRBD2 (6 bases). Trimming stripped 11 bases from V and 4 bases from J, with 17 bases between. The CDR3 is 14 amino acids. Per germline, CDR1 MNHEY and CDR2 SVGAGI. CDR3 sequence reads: CALIGRGSTGELFF. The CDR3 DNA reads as TGTGCCCTAATCGGGAGAGGGAGCACCGGGGAGCTGTTTTTT.

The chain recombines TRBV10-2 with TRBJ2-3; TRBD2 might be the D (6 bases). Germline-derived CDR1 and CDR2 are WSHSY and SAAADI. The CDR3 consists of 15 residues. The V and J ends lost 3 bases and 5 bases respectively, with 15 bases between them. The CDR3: CASSDGTGYLDTQYF. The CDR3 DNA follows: TGCGCCAGCAGTGATGGGACTGGCTACCTAGATACGCAGTATTTT.

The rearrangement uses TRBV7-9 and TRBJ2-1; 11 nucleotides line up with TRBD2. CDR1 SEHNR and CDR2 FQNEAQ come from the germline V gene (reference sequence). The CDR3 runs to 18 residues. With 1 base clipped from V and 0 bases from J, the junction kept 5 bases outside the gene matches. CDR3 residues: CASSLEGSGGVSYNEQFF. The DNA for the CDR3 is TGTGCCAGCAGCTTAGAGGGTAGCGGGGGGGTCTCCTACAATGAGCAGTTCTTC.